Listed here are 4 T cell receptor beta chains from one sample, sequenced in a study of T cell responses to AZD1222 COVID-19 vaccine. Using immunoSEQ multiplex PCR, the repertoire was profiled, and TCRdb retains in-frame clones only, with some absent. Altogether about 120,000 clones are present, around 85% being singletons, with the ten largest covering 5% to 7%. The input for sequencing was peripheral blood, taken on day 0 of AZD1222 vaccination. The receptors stem from an adult in good health.

The chain carries TRBV3-1 (or the pseudogene TRBV3-2) and TRBJ2-3, with D perhaps matching TRBD2 (6 bases). CDR1 and CDR2 (germline): LGHDT, YNNKEL (reference sequence). The CDR3 sequence is 15 residues long. V lost 6 bases to trimming and J lost 2 bases, with 15 bases between them. DNA of the CDR3: TGTGCCAGCAGTCCAATACGGGGGATCACAGATACGCAGTATTTT. Residues: CASSPIRGITDTQYF.

V is TRBV7-9 and J is TRBJ1-4; D not certain. The CDR3 extends over 15 amino acids. Trimming stripped 5 bases from V and 3 bases from J, with 13 bases between. Germline V lookup: CDR1 SEHNR, CDR2 FQNEAQ (reference sequence). CDR3 sequence reads: CASSSTVVANEKLFF. In nucleotides, the CDR3 is TGTGCCAGCAGCAGCACGGTGGTTGCTAATGAAAAACTGTTTTTT. Full variable domain (outside the CDR3, taken from reference TRBV7-9 and TRBJ1-4): DTGVSQNPRHKITKRGQNVTFRCDPISEHNRLYWYRQTLGQGPEFLTYFQNEAQLEKSRLLSDRFSAERPKGSFSTLEIQRTEQGDSAMYLCASSSTVVANEKLFFGSGTQLSVL.

V is TRBV20-1 and J is TRBJ2-7; TRBD2 might be the D (7 bases). Germline CDR1 is DFQATT and CDR2 is SNEGSKA (reference sequence). Between the trimmed V and J ends, which lost 6 bases and 6 bases, there was a span of 12 bases. The CDR3 spans 11 residues. This CDR3 reads CSAWGGPEQYF. Here the CDR3 DNA reads TGCAGTGCCTGGGGGGGCCCCGAGCAGTACTTC.

V gene TRBV2 combines with J gene TRBJ1-1, with TRBD1 matching 7 bases. The CDR3 runs to 16 residues. Looked up from germline, CDR1 is SNHLY and CDR2 is FYNNEI. The V segment lost 0 bases and the J segment 7 bases; nucleotides outside the gene matches: 11. CDR3 amino acids: CASSEARGPGGIEAFF. CDR3 nucleotide sequence: TGTGCCAGCAGTGAAGCGCGGGGGCCAGGGGGTATTGAAGCTTTCTTT.